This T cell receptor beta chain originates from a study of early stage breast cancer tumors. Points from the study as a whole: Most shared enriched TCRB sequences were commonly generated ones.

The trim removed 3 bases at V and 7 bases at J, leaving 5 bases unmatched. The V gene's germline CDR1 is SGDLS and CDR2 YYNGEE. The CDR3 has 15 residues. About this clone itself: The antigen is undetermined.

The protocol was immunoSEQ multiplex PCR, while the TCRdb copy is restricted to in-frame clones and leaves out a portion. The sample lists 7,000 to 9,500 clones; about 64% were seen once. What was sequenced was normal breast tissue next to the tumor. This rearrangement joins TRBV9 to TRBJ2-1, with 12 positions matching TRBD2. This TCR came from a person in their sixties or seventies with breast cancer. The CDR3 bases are TGTGCCAGCAGCGGACTAGCGGGAGTCGATAATGAGCAGTTCTTC. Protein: CASSGLAGVDNEQFF.